The entry below gives a single T cell receptor (beta chain) sequence along with its context. The antigen is undetermined. Unique molecular identifiers were linked by the library to individual cDNA molecules. TCRdb used MiXCR to reprocess the RACE reads, holding one entry per CDR3 protein. The sample lists 95,000 to 150,000 distinct CDR3 sequences, 12% to 15% occurring once. These data originate in a study of human T cells and chemical hapten exposure. Study information: Patients' scalps got diphenylcyclopropenone weekly throughout the roughly 25-week study.

Described time point: patch test 1, 2 weeks after DPC sensitization. Treatment indicated: therapeutic diphenylcyclopropenone sensitization with weekly scalp DPC. The study drew its donors from alopecia patients who were 18 to 70 years old and suitable for DPC. General study findings and limits: Patch test score was positively correlated with the counts of TCRs that had expanded at PT1.

The sequencing here drew on whole blood, taken in connection with sensitization to the hapten diphenylcyclopropenone (DPC). This clonotype was sampled from a man aged 18 to 30 with alopecia areata. Some clones in this sample may be carry-over from other donors' samples.

CDR3 in DNA: TGTGCCAGCAGCTTAAGCGAGGGAACCGGGGAGCTGTTTTTT. It translates to CASSLSEGTGELFF. The chain uses TRBV7-9 and TRBJ2-2; a possible D gene is TRBD2 (5 bases). The germline V gene has CDR1 SEHNR and CDR2 FQNEAQ (reference sequence). The germline V and J ends were trimmed by 2 bases and 5 bases, with 9 bases remaining between them. The CDR3 has 14 residues.